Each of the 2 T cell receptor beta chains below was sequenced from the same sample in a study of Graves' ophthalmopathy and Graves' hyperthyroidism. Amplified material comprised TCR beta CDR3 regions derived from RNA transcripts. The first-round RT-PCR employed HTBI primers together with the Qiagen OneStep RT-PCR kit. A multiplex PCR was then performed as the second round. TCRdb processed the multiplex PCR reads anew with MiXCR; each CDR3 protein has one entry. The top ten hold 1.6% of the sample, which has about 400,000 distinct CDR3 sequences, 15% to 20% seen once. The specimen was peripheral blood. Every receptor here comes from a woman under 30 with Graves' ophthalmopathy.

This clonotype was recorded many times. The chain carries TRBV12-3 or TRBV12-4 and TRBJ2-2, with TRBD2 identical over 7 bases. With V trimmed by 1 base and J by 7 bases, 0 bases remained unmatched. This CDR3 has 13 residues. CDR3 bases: TGTGCCAGCAGTTTAGTAGCGGGCGGGGAGCTGTTTTTT. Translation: CASSLVAGGELFF.

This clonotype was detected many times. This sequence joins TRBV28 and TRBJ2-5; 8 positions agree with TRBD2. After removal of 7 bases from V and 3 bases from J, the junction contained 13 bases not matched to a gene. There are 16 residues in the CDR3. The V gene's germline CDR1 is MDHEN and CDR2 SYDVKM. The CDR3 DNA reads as TGTGCCAGCACCCTAATGGGCGGGGGGATTAAAGAGACCCAGTACTTC. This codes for CASTLMGGGIKETQYF.